The 23 T cell receptor beta chains below come from one sample, sequenced in a study of blood T cell repertoires in COVID-19. Libraries were prepared by immunoSEQ multiplex PCR; TCRdb keeps only in-frame clonotypes and omits some of them. The sample lists around 100,000 clones; approximately 80% were seen once. Input material: peripheral blood. All receptors derive from a man in his sixties with active or convalescent COVID-19.

This CDR3 is CASSTPRTSPYNEQFF. The CDR3 bases are TGTGCCAGCAGCACCCCTAGGACTTCCCCCTACAATGAGCAGTTCTTC. The chain joins TRBV7-9 to TRBJ2-1, with a possible D match to TRBD2 (5 bases). The V gene lost 5 bases and the J gene lost 2 bases, with 16 bases spanning the gap. The length of the CDR3 is 16 residues. CDR1 SEHNR and CDR2 FQNEAQ come from the germline V gene (reference sequence).

This chain links TRBV5-1 with TRBJ2-3; TRBD1 agrees at 10 bases. Germline values: CDR1 SGHRS, CDR2 YFSETQ. The CDR3 runs to 15 residues. V trimming: 2 bases; J trimming: 4 bases; junction bases outside the gene matches: 4. CDR3 amino acids: CASSFNGQGADTQYF. CDR3 coding DNA: TGCGCCAGCAGCTTTAACGGACAGGGGGCAGATACGCAGTATTTT.

The table lists this clone with many counts. The V and J genes are TRBV2 and TRBJ2-7; 10 bases line up with TRBD2. J gave up 0 bases and V 7 bases, and 6 bases lay outside the gene matches. Germline CDR1 reads SNHLY; CDR2 reads FYNNEI. The CDR3 runs to 15 residues. CDR3 bases: TGTGCCAGCAAGCTAGCGGGAGATCCCTCCTACGAGCAGTACTTC. It encodes CASKLAGDPSYEQYF.

The chain carries TRBV7-2 and TRBJ2-4; a weak D match, TRBD1 (5 bases). Trimming pared 4 bases from V and 6 bases from J, leaving 7 bases between. CDR3 length: 12 residues. Germline V gene lookup returns CDR1 SGHTA and CDR2 FQGNSA. The CDR3 nucleotides read TGTGCCAGCAGCTCCGACAGAAACATTCAGTACTTC. This gives the protein CASSSDRNIQYF.

A word on this clone: An end of the junction differs from the germline gene, which may be a read error. The chain employs TRBV5-1 and TRBJ2-1; 10 positions match TRBD2. The CDR3 is 15 residues long. Per the germline V gene, CDR1 is SGHRS and CDR2 is YFSETQ. CDR3 sequence: CAGSRLAGDGNEQFF. In DNA form, the CDR3 reads TGCGCCGGCAGCCGTCTAGCGGGAGACGGCAATGAGCAGTTCTTC.

This chain uses TRBV7-9 with TRBJ2-1, with D perhaps TRBD1 (6 bases). Trimming cost V 5 bases and J 8 bases, with 13 bases left between them. This CDR3 is 13 amino acids long. Germline CDR1 reads SEHNR; CDR2 reads FQNEAQ (reference sequence). CDR3 nucleotides: TGTGCCAGCAGCGGACAGCGCGGTTATGAGCAGTTCTTC. It is translated as CASSGQRGYEQFF.

The V call is TRBV2, the J call TRBJ2-1; no firm D call. The germline V and J ends were trimmed by 8 bases and 6 bases, with 8 bases remaining between them. Germline V lookup: CDR1 SNHLY, CDR2 FYNNEI. This CDR3 has 11 residues. DNA of the CDR3: TGTGCCAGCTCGTATTTCAATGAGCAGTTCTTC. Translated: CASSYFNEQFF.

This chain links TRBV6-6 with TRBJ2-3, with D unclear. Germline assignment: CDR1 MNHNY and CDR2 SVGAGI (reference sequence). V was pared by 8 bases and J by 6 bases, with 9 bases between. The CDR3 is 11 amino acids. CDR3 DNA sequence: TGTGCCAGCCAAATTGCGGATACGCAGTATTTT. Residues: CASQIADTQYF.

V usage is TRBV7-6 and J usage is TRBJ2-5; maybe TRBD2 (6 bases). CDR3 length equals 14 residues. V gave up 1 base and J gave up 1 base, with 7 bases separating them. From germline, CDR1 is SGHVS and CDR2 FNYEAQ. The CDR3 is CASSLGRGQETQYF. The CDR3 DNA follows: TGTGCCAGCAGCTTAGGGCGGGGCCAAGAGACCCAGTACTTC.

V gene TRBV19 combines with J gene TRBJ1-1; a weak D match, TRBD1 (5 bases). Trimming removed 7 bases at V and 4 bases at J, with 19 bases between. This CDR3 is built from 15 residues. CDR1 and CDR2 from the germline V gene are LNHDA and SQIVND (reference sequence). This chain's CDR3 is CASIPNPLRGTEAFF. CDR3 in DNA: TGTGCCAGTATCCCGAACCCTTTAAGGGGCACTGAAGCTTTCTTT.

The genes are TRBV11-3 and TRBJ1-1; 10 bases match TRBD1. CDR1 is SGHNT, CDR2 YENEEA, per germline. CDR3 length: 15 amino acids. Trimming cost V 4 bases and J 5 bases; bases outside gene matches: 7. The CDR3, as DNA: TGTGCCAGCAGCTCGGGGACAGGGGTGGGTACTGAAGCTTTCTTT. It specifies CASSSGTGVGTEAFF.

This rearrangement joins TRBV2 to TRBJ1-2; D is possibly TRBD1 (6 bases). CDR1 and CDR2 from the germline V gene are SNHLY and FYNNEI. Trimming took off 6 bases at V and 4 bases at J, with 12 bases between the two ends. The CDR3 covers 13 residues. This CDR3 is CASREGGTYGYTF. The CDR3 region has the DNA TGTGCCAGCAGGGAGGGGGGGACCTATGGCTACACCTTC.

The gene calls are TRBV7-9 and TRBJ2-3; D may be TRBD2 (6 bases). Trimming removed 5 bases at V and 5 bases at J, with 23 bases between. Germline loops: CDR1 SEHNR, CDR2 FQNEAQ (reference sequence). The CDR3 runs to 17 residues. The CDR3 DNA sequence: TGTGCCAGCAGCCAACCGGGGACTCCCACGGAGCTAGATACGCAGTATTTT. Translating it yields CASSQPGTPTELDTQYF.

This clone was seen more than once but under ten times. V is TRBV3-1 (or the pseudogene TRBV3-2) and J is TRBJ2-3; possible D gene TRBD2, 6 bases. The V end lost 0 bases, the J end lost 10 bases, and 11 bases lay between the germline ends. This CDR3 has 13 residues. The germline V gene has CDR1 LGHDT and CDR2 YNNKEL (reference sequence). In DNA, the CDR3 is TGTGCCAGCAGCCAAGAATCATGGGGGGCGCAGTATTTT. Protein sequence: CASSQESWGAQYF.

The genes are TRBV28 and TRBJ1-1, with D tentatively TRBD1 (6 bases). This CDR3 comprises 14 residues. Germline-derived CDR1 and CDR2 are MDHEN and SYDVKM. Trimming left V 2 bases short and J 4 bases short, with 11 bases between. The CDR3: CASSLGGLGTEAFF. The CDR3 DNA reads as TGTGCCAGCAGTTTAGGGGGCCTGGGCACTGAAGCTTTCTTT.

The chain employs TRBV11-2 and TRBJ2-5; D may be TRBD1 (5 bases). The CDR3 is 15 amino acids. V gave up 4 bases and J gave up 5 bases, with 17 bases separating them. Germline CDR1 and CDR2: SGHAT and FQNNGV. The CDR3 bases are TGTGCCAGCAGCTCCCTGGACACCGAGAGGGAGACCCAGTACTTC. This encodes CASSSLDTERETQYF. The variable domain in full, with the rest retrieved from reference TRBV11-2 and TRBJ2-5, is EAGVAQSPRYKIIEKRQSVAFWCNPISGHATLYWYQQILGQGPKLLIQFQNNGVVDDSQLPKDRFSAERLKGVDSTLKIQPAKLEDSAVYLCASSSLDTERETQYFGPGTRLLVL.

The V gene is TRBV7-3, the J gene TRBJ2-5, with no clear D. V was shortened by 2 bases and J by 5 bases, with 9 bases between the two germline ends. The CDR3 contains 13 residues. Germline V gives CDR1 SGHTA, CDR2 FQGTGA. The CDR3 reads CASSLGPLETQYF. CDR3 nucleotide sequence: TGTGCCAGCAGCTTAGGCCCCCTGGAGACCCAGTACTTC.

The chain recombines TRBV29-1 with TRBJ2-1; 9 bases map to TRBD2. Germline V gene data show CDR1 as SQVTM and CDR2 as ANQGSEA. Unmatched junction bases numbered 11, after V lost 0 bases and J lost 5 bases. The CDR3 is 17 amino acids. Here the CDR3 reads CSVEDPSSGKTDNEQFF. CDR3 nucleotides: TGCAGCGTTGAAGATCCGTCTAGCGGGAAAACAGACAATGAGCAGTTCTTC.

This chain uses TRBV3-1 (or the pseudogene TRBV3-2) with TRBJ2-1; 11 bases align to TRBD2. The CDR3 runs 14 residues. Germline V lookup: CDR1 LGHDT, CDR2 YNNKEL (reference sequence). The trim removed 6 bases at V and 5 bases at J, leaving 3 bases unmatched. The CDR3 DNA sequence: TGTGCCAGCAGGGGGACTAGCGGACACAATGAGCAGTTCTTC. It yields the protein CASRGTSGHNEQFF.

This clone was seen once. The chain combines TRBV5-4 with TRBJ1-1; no definite D call. The CDR3 is made up of 14 amino acids. V was trimmed by 1 base and J by 5 bases, leaving 12 bases between them. Germline V gives CDR1 SGHNT, CDR2 YYREEE (reference sequence). The CDR3 loop is CASSLIHGETEAFF. The CDR3 DNA sequence: TGTGCCAGCAGCTTGATCCATGGGGAGACTGAAGCTTTCTTT.

The chain uses TRBV28 and TRBJ1-1; maybe TRBD1 (6 bases). The CDR3 sequence is 15 residues long. Germline assignment: CDR1 MDHEN and CDR2 SYDVKM. The V and J ends lost 1 base and 4 bases respectively, with 13 bases between them. CDR3 residues: CASSLFRGASTEAFF. CDR3 nucleotide sequence: TGTGCCAGCAGTTTATTTCGGGGGGCGTCCACTGAAGCTTTCTTT.

The V gene is TRBV5-1, the J gene TRBJ2-3; D is unclear. CDR3 length: 16 amino acids. Deletions cut 1 base from V and 0 bases from J, with 12 bases between. Looked up from germline, CDR1 is SGHRS and CDR2 is YFSETQ. The DNA of the CDR3 is TGCGCCAGCAGCTTGTCAGGAACCCGCAGCACAGATACGCAGTATTTT. Translated: CASSLSGTRSTDTQYF.

V usage is TRBV7-9 and J usage is TRBJ2-4; tentative D call: TRBD1 (6 bases). This CDR3 has 15 amino acids. CDR1 and CDR2 from the germline V gene are SEHNR and FQNEAQ (reference sequence). The ends were cut back, 3 bases at V and 9 bases at J, with 18 bases in the middle. The CDR3 is CASSFSGTKGSIQYF. CDR3 in DNA: TGTGCCAGCAGCTTTTCCGGGACAAAGGGGAGCATTCAGTACTTC.